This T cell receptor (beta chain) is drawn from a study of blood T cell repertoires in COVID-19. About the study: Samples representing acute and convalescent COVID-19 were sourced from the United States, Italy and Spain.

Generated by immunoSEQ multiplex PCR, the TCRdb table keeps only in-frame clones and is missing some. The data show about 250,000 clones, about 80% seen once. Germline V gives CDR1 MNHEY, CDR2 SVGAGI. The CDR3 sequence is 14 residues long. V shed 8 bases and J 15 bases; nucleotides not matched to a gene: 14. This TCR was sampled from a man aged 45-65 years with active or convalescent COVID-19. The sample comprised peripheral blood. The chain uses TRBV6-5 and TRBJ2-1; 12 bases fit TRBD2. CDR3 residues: CASQPPWTSGVWFF. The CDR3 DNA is TGTGCCAGCCAGCCTCCCTGGACTAGCGGGGTTTGGTTCTTC.